One and the same sample provided the 19 T cell receptor beta chains below, sequenced in a study of blood T cells in healthy people across ages. The second PCR ran about 6 to 12 cycles with a sample-barcoded 5' primer and J-beta primers. Each CDR3 protein gets one entry after TCRdb re-called the 5' RACE reads with MiXCR. The sample contains hundreds of thousands of distinct CDR3 sequences, roughly 50% of which appear only once. Sequencing was performed on blood. The receptor source for this set is a man aged 40-49 years in good health.

The J gene is TRBJ2-7, the V gene TRBV6-2 or TRBV6-3; D gene uncertain. Germline CDR1 is MNHEY and CDR2 is SVGEGT. V was shortened by 7 bases and J by 9 bases, with 16 bases between the two germline ends. The CDR3 runs to 12 residues. The CDR3 DNA sequence: TGTGCCAGCAACAATCCCACCGTACCGCAGTACTTC. Encoded protein: CASNNPTVPQYF.

The chain joins TRBV28 to TRBJ2-5; D perhaps matches TRBD2 (6 bases). Trimming pared 9 bases from V and 2 bases from J, leaving 19 bases between. The length of the CDR3 is 15 residues. CDR1 and CDR2 (germline): MDHEN, SYDVKM. Written as DNA, the CDR3 is TGTGCCAGTACCTGGCGGGGCAGGGCACAAGAGACCCAGTACTTC. Amino acid sequence: CASTWRGRAQETQYF.

This clonotype was seen only a few times. The rearrangement links TRBV7-2 to TRBJ2-1; TRBD2 might be the D (6 bases). The CDR3 runs 15 residues. Looked up from germline, CDR1 is SGHTA and CDR2 is FQGNSA. V lost 5 bases and J 2 bases, leaving 13 bases between the germline ends. The CDR3 DNA reads as TGTGCCAGCAGCGTTAGCGGTCCCCCCTACAATGAGCAGTTCTTC. This codes for CASSVSGPPYNEQFF.

The chain recombines TRBV4-1 with TRBJ2-1; either TRBD1 or TRBD2 may fit D (5 bases each). The DNA matches TRBJ2-7 better at its end, which makes the J call doubtful. The CDR3 is 15 residues long. Germline assignment: CDR1 MGHRA and CDR2 YSYEKL. DNA for the CDR3: TGCGCCAGCAGCCAAGTGGGACGGCCTAGCTACGAGCAGTACTTC. Residues: CASSQVGRPSYEQYF.

This clonotype was counted a few times. The V call is TRBV6-6, the J call TRBJ2-5, with 7 nucleotides matching TRBD1. The J call may be faulty, since TRBJ2-7 better matches the DNA end. This CDR3 contains 16 residues. Germline V lookup: CDR1 MNHNY, CDR2 SVGAGI (reference sequence). The DNA for the CDR3 is TGTGCCAGCAGTCACCTCGGACAGGATGGTGCCTACGAGCAGTACTTC. It is translated as CASSHLGQDGAYEQYF.

This clonotype has only a few counts. The V call is TRBV7-9, the J call TRBJ2-7; either TRBD1 or TRBD2 may fit D (5 bases each). CDR3 size: 14 residues. The germline V gene has CDR1 SEHNR and CDR2 FQNEAQ (reference sequence). V was trimmed by 3 bases and J by 2 bases, leaving 11 bases between them. CDR3 loop: CASSFGTSPYEQYF. CDR3 bases: TGTGCCAGCAGCTTTGGGACCTCCCCCTACGAGCAGTACTTC.

This clonotype appeared once. Possible read error: a much larger clone is one base away. The J gene is TRBJ2-7, the V gene TRBV6-2 or TRBV6-3; D perhaps matches TRBD1 (5 bases). V lost 4 bases and J 7 bases, leaving 20 bases between the germline ends. There are 15 residues in the CDR3. In germline, CDR1 is MNHEY, CDR2 SVGEGT. The CDR3 DNA follows: TGTGCCAGCAGTTCCCTGACAGTAATCCTCAATGAGCAGTACTTC. Translation gives CASSSLTVILNEQYF.

This clonotype was found a few times. The V call is TRBV20-1, the J call TRBJ2-5; D possibly uses TRBD1 or TRBD2 (5 bases each). The CDR3 has 13 amino acids. Between the trimmed V and J ends, which lost 4 bases and 9 bases, there was a span of 18 bases. The germline V gene has CDR1 DFQATT and CDR2 SNEGSKA (reference sequence). This chain's CDR3 is CSAKRDVSGAQYF. CDR3 nucleotide sequence: TGCAGTGCTAAGAGGGACGTGAGTGGGGCCCAGTACTTC.

This sequence joins TRBV20-1 and TRBJ2-7; 9 bases fit TRBD2. There are 12 residues in the CDR3. Germline CDR1 and CDR2: DFQATT and SNEGSKA (reference sequence). V shed 4 bases, J shed 4 bases, and the junction held 2 bases outside the gene matches. The DNA of the CDR3 is TGCAGTGCTACTAGCGGGACATACGAGCAGTACTTC. As protein: CSATSGTYEQYF.

A few counts support this clonotype. The V call is TRBV15, the J call TRBJ2-1; the D gene is possibly TRBD2 (6 bases). Deletions cut 2 bases from V and 7 bases from J, with 15 bases between. The CDR3 has 15 residues. Germline CDR1 and CDR2: LNHNV and YYDKDF (reference sequence). CDR3: CATSRYNRDSNEQFF. CDR3 bases: TGTGCCACCAGCAGATATAACCGGGACTCTAATGAGCAGTTCTTC. Full variable domain (missing parts from reference TRBV15 and TRBJ2-1): DAMVIQNPRYQVTQFGKPVTLSCSQTLNHNVMYWYQQKSSQAPKLLFHYYDKDFNNEADTPDNFQSRRPNTSFCFLDIRSPGLGDTAMYLCATSRYNRDSNEQFFGPGTRLTVL.

This clonotype has a count of ten or more. This rearrangement joins TRBV20-1 to TRBJ1-5, with 9 bases that match TRBD1. CDR1 is DFQATT, CDR2 SNEGSKA, per germline (reference sequence). V lost 1 base and J lost 2; bases outside the gene matches: 9. CDR3 length equals 17 residues. The DNA for the CDR3 is TGCAGTGCTAGAGGGGACAGGGATATCCCAGGCAATCAGCCCCAGCATTTT. Encoded protein: CSARGDRDIPGNQPQHF.

This clonotype was observed a handful of times. The chain combines TRBV11-3 with TRBJ1-1, with D possibly being TRBD1 (5 bases). Germline V gives CDR1 SGHNT, CDR2 YENEEA. The ends were cut back, 0 bases at V and 1 base at J, with 6 bases in the middle. The CDR3 contains 14 residues. Written as DNA, the CDR3 is TGTGCCAGCAGCTTAGATGGGGCGAACACTGAAGCTTTCTTT. It yields the protein CASSLDGANTEAFF.

This clonotype was detected a few times. A much larger clone lies one base from this, so it may be a read error. The chain couples TRBV27 to TRBJ2-3, with 10 positions matching TRBD1. Germline values: CDR1 MNHEY, CDR2 SMNVEV (reference sequence). This CDR3 is built from 15 residues. Here the CDR3 reads CASGLTGGGTDTQYF. CDR3 nucleotide sequence: TGTGCCAGCGGTTTGACAGGGGGCGGAACAGATACGCAGTATTTT.

V gene TRBV30 combines with J gene TRBJ1-2; D call uncertain. Trimming cost V 4 bases and J 8 bases, with 20 bases left between them. Germline V gene lookup returns CDR1 GTSNPN and CDR2 SVGIG (reference sequence). There are 14 residues in the CDR3. This CDR3 reads CAWTDKFRGRGYTF. The CDR3 DNA reads as TGTGCCTGGACAGATAAGTTTCGAGGAAGGGGCTACACCTTC.

This chain connects TRBV5-1 to TRBJ2-3, with D possibly being TRBD1 (5 bases). The V gene's germline CDR1 is SGHRS and CDR2 YFSETQ. The CDR3 consists of 16 residues. V lost 4 bases and J 6 bases, leaving 21 bases between the germline ends. CDR3 sequence: CASSPLSDSRVDTQYF. CDR3 nucleotide sequence: TGCGCCAGCAGCCCACTCTCAGACAGTAGGGTGGATACGCAGTATTTT.

The V gene is TRBV5-6, the J gene TRBJ1-2, with D possibly TRBD1 on 6 matching bases. This CDR3 spans 14 amino acids. The V end was cut by 1 base, the J end by 1 base, with 8 bases between. Germline-derived CDR1 and CDR2 are SGHDT and YYEEEE. This chain's CDR3 is CASSLTGFNYGYTF. CDR3 nucleotides: TGTGCCAGCAGCTTGACAGGGTTTAACTATGGCTACACCTTC.

The V and J genes are TRBV7-9 and TRBJ2-1; the match to TRBD2 covers 9 bases. The V gene's germline CDR1 is SEHNR and CDR2 FQNEAQ (reference sequence). The trim removed 5 bases at V and 5 bases at J, leaving 10 bases unmatched. The CDR3 totals 16 residues. CDR3 DNA: TGTGCCAGCAGCCTTACACAGCGGGGGGATGACAATGAGCAGTTCTTC. Protein: CASSLTQRGDDNEQFF.

This clonotype was observed a handful of times. The V call is TRBV3-1, the J call TRBJ1-5; D is uncertain. Trimming took off 1 base at V and 3 bases at J, with 10 bases between the two ends. Germline V gene sequence: CDR1 LGHDT, CDR2 YNNKEL (reference sequence). This CDR3 contains 15 residues. For the CDR3, the DNA is TGTGCCAGCAGCCAAGGGGTCCCTTCCAATCAGCCCCAGCATTTT. This gives the protein CASSQGVPSNQPQHF.

The V call is TRBV7-2, the J call TRBJ1-5; D gene unclear. Trimming removed 5 bases from V and 5 bases from J, with 10 bases in between. Germline assignment: CDR1 SGHTA and CDR2 FQGNSA. The CDR3 sequence is 13 residues long. The CDR3 sequence is CASSPGLDQPQHF. The CDR3 DNA is TGTGCCAGCAGCCCCGGCCTGGATCAGCCCCAGCATTTT.